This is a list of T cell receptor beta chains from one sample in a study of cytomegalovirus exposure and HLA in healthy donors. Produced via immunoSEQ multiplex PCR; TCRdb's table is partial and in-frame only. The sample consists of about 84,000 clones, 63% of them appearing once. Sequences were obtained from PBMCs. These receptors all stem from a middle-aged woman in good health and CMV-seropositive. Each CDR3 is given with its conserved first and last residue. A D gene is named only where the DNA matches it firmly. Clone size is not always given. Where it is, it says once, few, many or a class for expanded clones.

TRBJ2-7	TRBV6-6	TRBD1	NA	TGTGCCAGCAGTCCCCGGACAGGGTGGGCCTACGAGCAGTACTTC	CASSPRTGWAYEQYF
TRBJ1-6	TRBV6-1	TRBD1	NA	TGTGCCAGCAGTGAACAGGAACAGGGGAGAAATTCACCCCTCCACTTT	CASSEQEQGRNSPLHF
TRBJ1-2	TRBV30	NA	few	TGTGCCTGGAGTCCTCTTCAATGGGGGCTGGGTGGCTACACCTTC	CAWSPLQWGLGGYTF
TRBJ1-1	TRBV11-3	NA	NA	TGTGCCAGCCGGAAACGGGGGAACACTGAAGCTTTCTTT	CASRKRGNTEAFF
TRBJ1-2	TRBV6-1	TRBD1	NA	TGTGCCAGCAGTGAGCGGGACAGGGGTAGTTATGGCTACACCTTC	CASSERDRGSYGYTF
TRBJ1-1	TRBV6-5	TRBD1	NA	TGTGCCAGCAACAGGGGGTTGAACACTGAAGCTTTCTTT	CASNRGLNTEAFF
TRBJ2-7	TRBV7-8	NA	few	TGTGCCAGCAGCCTAAAAGGGGCAGTCTCCTACGAGCAGTACTTC	CASSLKGAVSYEQYF
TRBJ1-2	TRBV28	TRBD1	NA	TGTGCCAGCGCCACAGGGGGATATGGCTACACCTTC	CASATGGYGYTF
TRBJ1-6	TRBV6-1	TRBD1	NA	TGTGCCAGCAGTGCACCCGGGACAGGGGTAAATTCACCCCTCCACTTT	CASSAPGTGVNSPLHF
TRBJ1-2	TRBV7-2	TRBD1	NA	TGTGCCAGCAGCGACCGGACAGGCGGGGCAACCTTC	CASSDRTGGATF
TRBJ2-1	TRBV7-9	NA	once	TGTGCCAGCAGCTTACTGGCTTACAATGAGCAGTTCTTC	CASSLLAYNEQFF
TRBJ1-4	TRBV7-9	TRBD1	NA	TGTGCCAGCAGCTTTCGCCTGGGGACAGGGGGATTTAATGAAAAACTGTTTTTT	CASSFRLGTGGFNEKLFF
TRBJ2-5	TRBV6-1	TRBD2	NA	TGTGCCAGCAGCGGACTAGCGGGAAGAGAGCAGTACTTC	CASSGLAGREQYF
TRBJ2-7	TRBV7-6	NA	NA	TGTGCCAGCAGCGAGGGACTCGATCCCTACGAGCAGTACTTC	CASSEGLDPYEQYF
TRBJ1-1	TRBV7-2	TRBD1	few	TGTGCCAGCAGACAGACTCGACAGGGACGGGAGTCCTACACTGAAGCTTTCTTT	CASRQTRQGRESYTEAFF
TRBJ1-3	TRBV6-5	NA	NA	TGTGCCAGCAGCCCCGTCGGGGGACTGACCATATATTTT	CASSPVGGLTIYF
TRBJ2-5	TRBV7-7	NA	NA	TGTGCCAGCAGCTCCTCCCTTGTTCAAGAGACCCAGTACTTC	CASSSSLVQETQYF
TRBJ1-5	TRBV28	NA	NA	TGTGCCAGCAGACCCCTTGACAATGACAATCAGCCCCAGCATTTT	CASRPLDNDNQPQHF
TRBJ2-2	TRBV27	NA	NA	TGTGCCAGCAGTTTATCGGCGGGGTTACCGCGAGGGACCGGGGAGCTGTTTTTT	CASSLSAGLPRGTGELFF
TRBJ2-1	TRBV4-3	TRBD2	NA	TGCGCCAGCAGCCAAGAATTGGTTTTGGGCGGGAGCTCCTACAATGAGCAGTTCTTC	CASSQELVLGGSSYNEQFF
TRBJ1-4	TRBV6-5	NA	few	TGTGCCAGCAGTTACTCGAAAGGGGCGGTTGTGGAAAAACTGTTTTTT	CASSYSKGAVVEKLFF
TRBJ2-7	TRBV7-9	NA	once	TGTGCCAGCAGCCCCACGGGGTCAATGTCCTACGAGCAGTACTTC	CASSPTGSMSYEQYF
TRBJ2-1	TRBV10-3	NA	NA	TGTGCCATCAGTGGGGGGGGGCAGGGACTCTCCTACAATGAGCAGTTCTTC	CAISGGGQGLSYNEQFF
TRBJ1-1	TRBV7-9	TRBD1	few	TGTGCCAGCAGCACCGGACAGGCACTCGAAGCTTTCTTT	CASSTGQALEAFF
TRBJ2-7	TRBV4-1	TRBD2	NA	TGCGCCAGCAGCCCACGGACTAGCGGGAGATTTGACGAGCAGTACTTC	CASSPRTSGRFDEQYF
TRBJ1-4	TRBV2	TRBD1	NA	TGTGCCAGCAGCGGACAGGGGTCCACTAATGAAAAACTGTTTTTT	CASSGQGSTNEKLFF
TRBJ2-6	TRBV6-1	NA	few	TGTGCCAGCAGTGAAGGGAGTGCTGGGGCCAACGTCCTGACTTTC	CASSEGSAGANVLTF
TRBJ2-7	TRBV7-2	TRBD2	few	TGTGCCAGCAGCTCCGTAGCGGGAGCCTCTGTAGAGCAGTACTTC	CASSSVAGASVEQYF
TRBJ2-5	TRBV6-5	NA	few	TGTGCCAGCAGTCCCACCATGTACACCCAAGAGACCCAGTACTTC	CASSPTMYTQETQYF
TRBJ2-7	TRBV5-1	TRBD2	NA	TGCGCCAGCAGCACCAGCGCCGGGACTAGCGGATACGAGCAGTACTTC	CASSTSAGTSGYEQYF
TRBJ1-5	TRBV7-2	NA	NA	TGTGCCAGCAGCTTATCGGGTAATCAGCCCCAGCATTTT	CASSLSGNQPQHF
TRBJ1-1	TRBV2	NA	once	TGTGCCAGCAGACGGATTACAACAGGCCGCACTGAAGCTTTCTTT	CASRRITTGRTEAFF
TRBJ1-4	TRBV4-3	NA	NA	TGCGCCAGCAGCCAAGTGGAGGGAAATGAAAAACTGTTTTTT	CASSQVEGNEKLFF
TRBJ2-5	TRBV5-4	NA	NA	TGTGCCAGCAGCCGCACCGGACTGTCAGAAGAGACCCAGTACTTC	CASSRTGLSEETQYF
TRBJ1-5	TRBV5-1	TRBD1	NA	TGCGCCAGCAGGCCGACAGGGTCGAGCAATCAGCCCCAGCATTTT	CASRPTGSSNQPQHF
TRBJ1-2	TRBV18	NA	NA	TGTGCCAGCTCACCGACATTGGAGGACGGCTACACCTTC	CASSPTLEDGYTF
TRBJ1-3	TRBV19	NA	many	TGTGCCAGTAGTAGGGCGTATCCAGGGAACACCATATATTTT	CASSRAYPGNTIYF
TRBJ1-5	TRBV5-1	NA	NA	TGCGCCAGCAGCCTCACACCCGACAGGAATCAGCCCCAGCATTTT	CASSLTPDRNQPQHF
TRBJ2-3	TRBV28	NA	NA	TGTGCCAGCAGTCCCGCCGCGGAAAGCACAGATACGCAGTATTTT	CASSPAAESTDTQYF
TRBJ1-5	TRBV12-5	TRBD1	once	TGTGCTAGCCGACAGGGCCCTGATCAGCCCCAGCATTTT	CASRQGPDQPQHF
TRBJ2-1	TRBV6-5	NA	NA	TGTGCCAGCAGCCGGGACTTAAATTCCTACAATGAGCAGTTCTTC	CASSRDLNSYNEQFF